A single sample gave rise to the 18 T cell receptor beta chains below, sequenced in a study of blood T cell repertoires in COVID-19. Profiled with immunoSEQ multiplex PCR; TCRdb holds only in-frame clones, not every one. Of around 100,000 clones listed, nearly 90% are singletons. Sequencing used peripheral blood. The receptors here all came from a man in his forties or fifties in a cohort sampled during active COVID-19.

V usage is TRBV5-5 and J usage is TRBJ1-2, with 7 bases matching TRBD1. The CDR3 contains 13 residues. V was clipped by 3 bases and J by 6 bases; unmatched bases: 5. Looked up from germline, CDR1 is SGHKS and CDR2 is YYEKEE (reference sequence). The CDR3 protein is CASSSTGQNGYTF. CDR3 coding DNA: TGTGCCAGCAGCTCGACGGGACAGAATGGCTACACCTTC. Using reference TRBV5-5 and TRBJ1-2 for the parts outside the CDR3, the full variable domain is DAGVTQSPTHLIKTRGQQVTLRCSPISGHKSVSWYQQVLGQGPQFIFQYYEKEERGRGNFPDRFSARQFPNYSSELNVNALLLGDSALYLCASSSTGQNGYTFGSGTRLTVV.

This sequence joins TRBV4-1 and TRBJ2-2; D is undetermined. This CDR3 has 13 residues. From germline, CDR1 is MGHRA and CDR2 YSYEKL. V was cut by 0 bases and J by 7 bases, with 6 bases left in between. The DNA for the CDR3 is TGCGCCAGCAGCCAAGAAATTATCGGGGAGCTGTTTTTT. Translating it yields CASSQEIIGELFF.

This chain uses TRBV7-8 with TRBJ1-5, with D possibly being TRBD1 (6 bases). CDR1 is SGHVS and CDR2 is FQNEAQ in the germline V gene. Trimming removed 0 bases at V and 2 bases at J, with 11 bases between. The CDR3 has 16 amino acids. CDR3 amino acids: CASSLAQAGGNQPQHF. CDR3 sequence (DNA): TGTGCCAGCAGCTTAGCGCAGGCAGGGGGCAATCAGCCCCAGCATTTT.

The chain combines TRBV12-5 with TRBJ2-3, with a weak D call TRBD1 (6 bases). The CDR3 is made up of 16 amino acids. CDR1 LGHNT and CDR2 FRNRAP come from the germline V gene. With 2 bases removed from V and 0 bases from J, the gap between germline ends came to 12 bases. The CDR3 is CASGLTQGLSTDTQYF. CDR3 in DNA: TGTGCTAGTGGTTTGACACAGGGTCTTAGCACAGATACGCAGTATTTT.

The chain joins TRBV12-5 to TRBJ2-1; 15 bases line up with TRBD2. The CDR3 spans 16 residues. Germline CDR1 is LGHNT and CDR2 is FRNRAP. J was trimmed by 5 bases and V by 4 bases; bases with no gene match: 3. CDR3 coding DNA: TGTGCTAGTGGTTCCCGGACTAGCGGGGGGGACAATGAGCAGTTCTTC. This translates into CASGSRTSGGDNEQFF.

V and J are TRBV14 and TRBJ2-3; tentatively, D is TRBD1 (6 bases). CDR3 length: 17 residues. Germline assignment: CDR1 SGHDN and CDR2 FVKESK. V was cut by 1 base and J by 4 bases, with 18 bases left in between. The CDR3 is CASSQARDTLRADTQYF. The CDR3 DNA is TGTGCCAGCAGCCAAGCTAGGGACACCCTACGAGCAGATACGCAGTATTTT.

The V call is TRBV15, the J call TRBJ2-7; TRBD1 agrees at 7 bases. The CDR3 sequence is 14 residues long. After removal of 3 bases from V and 9 bases from J, the junction contained 11 bases not matched to a gene. Germline assignment: CDR1 LNHNV and CDR2 YYDKDF (reference sequence). The CDR3 DNA is TGTGCCACCAGCAGCGACAGGGCATCGAGGCGGCAGTACTTC. Its protein product is CATSSDRASRRQYF.

The rearrangement joins TRBV29-1 to TRBJ1-2; D might be TRBD1 (5 bases). Germline V gene sequence: CDR1 SQVTM, CDR2 ANQGSEA. Trimming removed 4 bases from V and 7 bases from J, with 19 bases in between. CDR3 length equals 14 residues. CDR3 nucleotides: TGCAGCGTTGTGTACGCGTTTGGGGGGACTGGCTACACCTTC. It encodes CSVVYAFGGTGYTF.

The chain combines TRBV25-1 with TRBJ1-2; D possibly corresponds to TRBD1 (5 bases). Trimming took off 5 bases at V and 5 bases at J, with 9 bases between the two ends. This CDR3 has 12 amino acids. The germline CDR1 and CDR2 sequences are MGHDK and SYGVNS. CDR3 protein: CASSNPGYGYTF. The CDR3 nucleotides read TGTGCCAGCAGTAATCCAGGGTATGGCTACACCTTC.

This rearrangement joins TRBV5-4 to TRBJ2-2; TRBD2 might be the D (6 bases). The CDR3 is made up of 16 amino acids. Germline V gives CDR1 SGHNT, CDR2 YYREEE (reference sequence). V was pared by 0 bases and J by 7 bases, with 16 bases between. In DNA form, the CDR3 reads TGTGCCAGCAGCTTGGCCCCGGGACGGGGGAGCGGGGAGCTGTTTTTT. This codes for CASSLAPGRGSGELFF. The full variable domain, completed using reference TRBV5-4 and TRBJ2-2, is ETGVTQSPTHLIKTRGQQVTLRCSSQSGHNTVSWYQQALGQGPQFIFQYYREEENGRGNFPPRFSGLQFPNYSSELNVNALELDDSALYLCASSLAPGRGSGELFFGEGSRLTVL.

The V call is TRBV4-3, the J call TRBJ2-5, with 8 bases fitting TRBD1. V was pared by 0 bases and J by 4 bases, with 10 bases of the junction left unmatched. Germline-derived CDR1 and CDR2 are LGHNA and YSLEER. The CDR3 is made up of 17 amino acids. The CDR3 DNA reads as TGCGCCAGCAGCCAAGATCTTGCCAGGGGGCGCCGAGAGACCCAGTACTTC. Encoded protein: CASSQDLARGRRETQYF.

This sequence joins TRBV6-4 and TRBJ2-7, with a possible D match to TRBD1 (5 bases). The CDR3 runs to 12 residues. CDR1 and CDR2 (germline): MRHNA, SNTAGT. V was clipped by 8 bases and J by 9 bases, with 17 bases between them. CDR3 sequence: CASGSRGSGQYV. The DNA for the CDR3 is TGTGCCAGCGGCTCAAGGGGATCGGGGCAGTACGTC.

The chain has TRBV2 and TRBJ1-6; D gene ambiguous. The CDR3 loop spans 17 amino acids. V was clipped by 3 bases and J by 0 bases, with 12 bases between them. In germline, CDR1 is SNHLY, CDR2 FYNNEI. The CDR3 here is CASSDIAKSSYNSPLHF. The DNA of the CDR3 is TGTGCCAGCAGTGATATCGCGAAGAGCTCCTATAATTCACCCCTCCACTTT.

The chain has TRBV5-8 and TRBJ2-5, with 11 nucleotides matching TRBD2. Germline CDR1 is SGHTS and CDR2 is YDEGEE. The CDR3 covers 15 residues. In nucleotides, the CDR3 is TGTGCTAAGAGAGCTAGCGGGGGGTTACAAGAGACCCAGTACTTC. Its translation: CAKRASGGLQETQYF. Drawing the rest from reference TRBV5-8 and TRBJ2-5, the complete variable domain is EAGVTQSPTHLIKTRGQQATLRCSPISGHTSVYWYQQALGLGLQFLLWYDEGEERNRGNFPPRFSGRQFPNYSSELNVNALELEDSALYLCAKRASGGLQETQYFGPGTRLLVL.

The chain employs TRBV13 and TRBJ1-1, with a weak D call TRBD1 (5 bases). CDR3 length: 16 residues. The V end was cut by 5 bases, the J end by 3 bases, with 19 bases between. The germline gives CDR1 PRHDT, CDR2 FYEKMQ (reference sequence). This CDR3 is CASSLRWGGLDTEAFF. The CDR3 coding sequence is TGTGCCAGCAGCCTCCGCTGGGGGGGACTGGACACTGAAGCTTTCTTT.

The chain joins TRBV6-6 to TRBJ2-6, with a possible D match to TRBD1 (6 bases). The CDR3 consists of 16 residues. Germline assignment: CDR1 MNHNY and CDR2 SVGAGI (reference sequence). Deletions cut 6 bases from V and 0 bases from J, with 12 bases between. CDR3 nucleotide sequence: TGTGCCAGCAGCCCCGGGACATACTCTGGGGCCAACGTCCTGACTTTC. Amino acid sequence: CASSPGTYSGANVLTF.

This chain uses TRBV2 with TRBJ1-2; D is uncertain. Germline CDR1 and CDR2: SNHLY and FYNNEI. V lost 1 base and J lost 8, with 11 bases in between. This CDR3 is built from 13 residues. The CDR3 loop is CASSEGVAVGYTF. In nucleotides, the CDR3 is TGTGCCAGCAGTGAAGGAGTAGCGGTCGGCTACACCTTC.

V and J are TRBV28 and TRBJ2-1; no firm D call. Germline CDR1 is MDHEN and CDR2 is SYDVKM. The length of the CDR3 is 13 residues. The V and J ends lost 6 bases and 2 bases respectively, with 8 bases between them. This CDR3 is CASSQVPYNEQFF. In nucleotides, the CDR3 is TGTGCCAGCAGCCAGGTACCCTACAATGAGCAGTTCTTC.